This TCR beta chain was identified in a study of glioma-infiltrating T cells. This clonotype has more than one count but fewer than ten. Amplification of TCR alpha and beta CDR3 regions from RNA used iRepertoire nested multiplex PCR. TCRdb re-called the multiplex PCR reads through MiXCR, storing one row per CDR3 protein. This sample has 300,000 to 450,000 distinct CDR3 sequences, with about 40% found just once. The sequence was collected from a human donor with low-grade glioma or glioblastoma, undergoing nonglioma brain surgery, or in good health (not recorded which). Sequencing used glioma tissue, nonneoplastic brain tissue, or PBMCs (not recorded which).

The CDR3 spells CASSLIPQGYNYGYTF. The CDR3 nucleotides read TGTGCCAGCAGTTTAATACCACAGGGATATAACTATGGCTACACCTTC. The chain combines TRBV28 with TRBJ1-2; TRBD1 might be the D (6 bases). Germline loops: CDR1 MDHEN, CDR2 SYDVKM. The CDR3 runs 16 residues. Trimming removed 2 bases from V and 1 base from J, with 14 bases in between.